Listed here are 32 T cell receptor beta chains from one sample, sequenced in a study of blood T cell repertoires in COVID-19. Profiled with immunoSEQ multiplex PCR; TCRdb holds only in-frame clones, not every one. This table holds approximately 250,000 clones, around 86% found once. The sequenced material came from peripheral blood. Receptors were obtained from a woman older than 75 with COVID-19, enrolled during active disease.

This clone occurred once. J is TRBJ2-3 and V is TRBV11-2; TRBD2 agrees at 9 bases. This CDR3 has 15 amino acids. From germline, CDR1 is SGHAT and CDR2 FQNNGV. J gave up 5 bases and V 2 bases, and 5 bases lay outside the gene matches. Here the CDR3 DNA reads TGTGCCAGCAGCTTACCGCGGGGGGGAATAGATACGCAGTATTTT. Its protein product is CASSLPRGGIDTQYF.

The gene calls are TRBV6-5 and TRBJ2-1; 10 positions agree with TRBD1. Germline lookup yields CDR1 MNHEY and CDR2 SVGAGI. The CDR3 has 16 residues. V was clipped by 4 bases and J by 4 bases; unmatched bases: 7. The chain's CDR3 is CASSSGDRGFYNEQFF. CDR3 DNA: TGTGCCAGCAGTTCCGGGGACAGGGGATTTTACAATGAGCAGTTCTTC.

This clone was observed a single time. This chain connects TRBV5-4 to TRBJ2-5; 9 nucleotides agree with TRBD1. The trim removed 4 bases at V and 1 base at J, leaving 8 bases unmatched. The CDR3 runs to 16 residues. In germline, CDR1 is SGHNT, CDR2 YYREEE (reference sequence). The CDR3 reads CASSRPGQGIQETQYF. The CDR3, as DNA: TGTGCCAGCAGCCGACCGGGACAGGGAATCCAAGAGACCCAGTACTTC. Full variable domain (remainder filled in from reference TRBV5-4 and TRBJ2-5): ETGVTQSPTHLIKTRGQQVTLRCSSQSGHNTVSWYQQALGQGPQFIFQYYREEENGRGNFPPRFSGLQFPNYSSELNVNALELDDSALYLCASSRPGQGIQETQYFGPGTRLLVL.

This chain connects TRBV5-1 to TRBJ1-1; the D gene is possibly TRBD1 (6 bases). V was shortened by 0 bases and J by 3 bases, with 9 bases between the two germline ends. The CDR3 has 14 residues. The germline V gene encodes CDR1 SGHRS and CDR2 YFSETQ. CDR3 coding DNA: TGCGCCAGCAGCTTGGCAGGGGCAGACACTGAAGCTTTCTTT. Protein: CASSLAGADTEAFF.

The chain links TRBV24-1 to TRBJ2-1; D gene uncertain. V lost 2 bases, J lost 0 bases, and 10 bases lay in between. The length of the CDR3 is 16 residues. CDR1 KGHDR and CDR2 SFDVKD come from the germline V gene. CDR3 in amino acids: CATSDSSVSSYNEQFF. The CDR3 DNA reads as TGTGCCACCAGTGATTCCTCGGTTAGCTCCTACAATGAGCAGTTCTTC.

V is TRBV6-6 and J is TRBJ1-2; D is uncertain. The CDR3 sequence is 13 residues long. The V end lost 0 bases, the J end lost 7 bases, and 9 bases lay between the germline ends. Germline CDR1 reads MNHNY; CDR2 reads SVGAGI (reference sequence). DNA for the CDR3: TGTGCCAGCAGTTACTCACAGACACGTGGCTACACCTTC. It specifies CASSYSQTRGYTF.

The V call is TRBV10-3, the J call TRBJ1-1, with 10 bases lining up with TRBD1. The CDR3 is 14 residues long. The J segment lost 3 bases and the V segment lost 4 bases, leaving 2 bases of the junction unmatched. The germline CDR1 and CDR2 sequences are ENHRY and SYGVKD. In DNA form, the CDR3 reads TGTGCCATCAGTGCGGACAGGGGGTACACTGAAGCTTTCTTT. Its protein is CAISADRGYTEAFF.

The gene calls are TRBV5-1 and TRBJ2-7, with a tentative D call TRBD2 (5 bases). CDR1 is SGHRS and CDR2 is YFSETQ in the germline V gene. The CDR3 spans 13 residues. Between the trimmed V and J ends, which lost 0 bases and 3 bases, there was a span of 7 bases. The CDR3 coding sequence is TGCGCCAGCAGCTTGGGTGAGGGCTACGAGCAGTACTTC. It encodes CASSLGEGYEQYF.

The J gene is TRBJ2-7, the V gene TRBV6-5; D call uncertain. This CDR3 contains 12 residues. Germline CDR1 MNHEY, CDR2 SVGAGI. V was trimmed by 8 bases and J by 0 bases, leaving 8 bases between them. DNA for the CDR3: TGTGCCAGCGGGCACAGCTCCTACGAGCAGTACTTC. Translating gives CASGHSSYEQYF.

The genes are TRBV6-2 or TRBV6-3 and TRBJ1-2; D remains unclear. Germline V CDR1 and CDR2: MNHEY, SVGEGT. The CDR3 length is 11 residues. V lost 6 bases, J lost 5 bases, and 7 bases lay in between. CDR3 sequence (DNA): TGTGCCAGCAGCCAGACTTATGGCTACACCTTC. It yields the protein CASSQTYGYTF.

The rearrangement uses TRBV19 and TRBJ1-6; D is undetermined. The V gene's germline CDR1 is LNHDA and CDR2 SQIVND (reference sequence). CDR3 size: 13 residues. V was clipped by 0 bases and J by 7 bases, with 4 bases between them. CDR3 region: CASSIDLNSPLHF. The CDR3 nucleotides are TGTGCCAGTAGTATAGACCTAAATTCACCCCTCCACTTT.

The genes are TRBV14 and TRBJ2-2; D perhaps matches TRBD1 (5 bases). The germline V gene has CDR1 SGHDN and CDR2 FVKESK. The germline V and J ends were trimmed by 5 bases and 8 bases, with 12 bases remaining between them. The CDR3 sequence is 13 residues long. The CDR3 protein is CASSTTVRGELFF. CDR3 nucleotide sequence: TGTGCCAGCAGCACGACAGTCCGAGGGGAGCTGTTTTTT.

Remarks on this clone: The junction shows a germline mismatch at one end, possibly a read error. The chain employs TRBV6-5 and TRBJ2-2, with D perhaps TRBD1 (6 bases). This CDR3 comprises 13 residues. Germline V gene data show CDR1 as MNHEY and CDR2 as SVGAGI. CDR3 in amino acids: CTSSRQATGELFF. DNA for the CDR3: TGTACCAGCAGTAGACAGGCTACCGGGGAGCTGTTTTTT.

In DNA, the CDR3 is TGTGCCAGCAGTTCCCTCCCGACAGGGGGAAACACTGAAGCTTTCTTT. This encodes CASSSLPTGGNTEAFF. This rearrangement joins TRBV27 to TRBJ1-1, with 9 bases fitting TRBD1. Losses at the gene ends were 4 bases for V and 2 bases for J; bases not matched to a gene: 8. The germline gives CDR1 MNHEY, CDR2 SMNVEV (reference sequence). The CDR3 covers 16 residues.

The chain is built from TRBV28 and TRBJ1-6, with D possibly being TRBD1 (6 bases). CDR1 and CDR2 from the germline V gene are MDHEN and SYDVKM. The germline V and J ends were trimmed by 10 bases and 0 bases, with 16 bases remaining between them. This CDR3 has 16 residues. CDR3 in DNA: TGTGCCACCCGGGGGGGGCCGAGCTCCTATAATTCACCCCTCCACTTT. Encoded protein: CATRGGPSSYNSPLHF.

The rearrangement uses TRBV18 and TRBJ2-5; D may be TRBD1 (6 bases). V was shortened by 4 bases and J by 1 base, with 10 bases between the two germline ends. Germline V lookup: CDR1 KGHSH, CDR2 LQKENI. The CDR3 consists of 14 residues. Written as DNA, the CDR3 is TGTGCCAGCTCACAGGGGACACCCCAAGAGACCCAGTACTTC. Translated: CASSQGTPQETQYF.

The CDR3: CASSLDSGLGGYTF. The CDR3 nucleotides read TGTGCCAGCAGCCTGGACTCGGGGTTGGGCGGCTACACCTTC. This rearrangement joins TRBV3-1 (or the pseudogene TRBV3-2) to TRBJ1-2; D is undetermined. The V end lost 4 bases, the J end lost 8 bases, and 17 bases lay between the germline ends. The germline V gene encodes CDR1 LGHDT and CDR2 YNNKEL (reference sequence). The CDR3 loop spans 14 amino acids.

The V gene is TRBV7-9, the J gene TRBJ2-5; D perhaps matches TRBD2 (5 bases). Germline V CDR1 and CDR2: SEHNR, FQNEAQ (reference sequence). V was trimmed by 5 bases and J by 7 bases, leaving 14 bases between them. The CDR3 is 13 residues long. The CDR3 region has the DNA TGTGCCAGCAGCCGGACTGAAGTAGGGACCCAGTACTTC. Protein: CASSRTEVGTQYF.

V and J are TRBV5-1 and TRBJ1-2; TRBD1 matches at 7 bases. The V gene's germline CDR1 is SGHRS and CDR2 YFSETQ. The CDR3 extends over 14 amino acids. Trimming cost V 2 bases and J 7 bases; bases outside gene matches: 8. This chain's CDR3 is CASSLGQDSSGYTF. The CDR3 DNA follows: TGCGCCAGCAGCTTAGGACAGGATTCGAGTGGCTACACCTTC.

The chain has TRBV4-3 and TRBJ1-1; 8 bases map to TRBD1. Trimming took 3 bases from V and 6 from J; bases not matched to a gene: 6. Germline values: CDR1 LGHNA, CDR2 YSLEER. The length of the CDR3 is 14 residues. DNA for the CDR3: TGCGCCAGCAGCCACCAGGGGGCACGGGCTGAAGCTTTCTTT. Translating gives CASSHQGARAEAFF.

V gene TRBV5-1 combines with J gene TRBJ1-3; 9 nucleotides line up with TRBD1. The CDR3 is 16 amino acids. V lost 3 bases and J lost 0; bases outside the gene matches: 4. Germline CDR1 and CDR2: SGHRS and YFSETQ. CDR3 in DNA: TGCGCCAGCAGCTGGATGGGACAGGGCTCTGGAAACACCATATATTTT. This encodes CASSWMGQGSGNTIYF. The full variable domain, rest sourced from reference TRBV5-1 and TRBJ1-3, is KAGVTQTPRYLIKTRGQQVTLSCSPISGHRSVSWYQQTPGQGLQFLFEYFSETQRNKGNFPGRFSGRQFSNSRSEMNVSTLELGDSALYLCASSWMGQGSGNTIYFGEGSWLTVV.

This clone was observed a few times. The chain couples TRBV19 to TRBJ1-2; TRBD1 matches at 7 bases. CDR3 size: 14 residues. V shed 9 bases and J 5 bases; nucleotides not matched to a gene: 12. Per the germline V gene, CDR1 is LNHDA and CDR2 is SQIVND (reference sequence). The CDR3 region is CASRLRQGGYGYTF. CDR3 nucleotides: TGTGCCAGCCGACTTCGACAGGGAGGATATGGCTACACCTTC.

This chain connects TRBV7-6 to TRBJ2-7, with D possibly matching TRBD1 (6 bases). The V gene's germline CDR1 is SGHVS and CDR2 FNYEAQ. V lost 4 bases and J 5 bases, leaving 12 bases between the germline ends. The CDR3 runs to 13 residues. CDR3: CASSSGQTHEQYF. CDR3 sequence (DNA): TGTGCCAGCAGCTCCGGACAGACCCACGAGCAGTACTTC.

This chain links TRBV3-1 (or the pseudogene TRBV3-2) with TRBJ1-6; 10 nucleotides match TRBD1. Losses at the gene ends were 5 bases for V and 10 bases for J; bases not matched to a gene: 11. The CDR3 contains 16 residues. CDR1 and CDR2 (germline): LGHDT, YNNKEL (reference sequence). In DNA form, the CDR3 reads TGTGCCAGCAGCAGACAGGGGGCCGGAGTGATGTCACCCCTCCACTTT. It encodes CASSRQGAGVMSPLHF.

This clone was counted between two and nine times. The gene calls are TRBV15 and TRBJ2-3; TRBD2 aligns across 13 bases. V was pared by 0 bases and J by 1 base, with 4 bases of the junction left unmatched. Germline CDR1 LNHNV, CDR2 YYDKDF (reference sequence). This CDR3 spans 18 amino acids. CDR3 sequence (DNA): TGTGCCACCAGCAGAGATAAAGGGACTAGCGGGGGCACAGATACGCAGTATTTT. Encoded protein: CATSRDKGTSGGTDTQYF.

This chain joins TRBV28 and TRBJ1-2, with TRBD1 matching 9 bases. With 6 bases clipped from V and 1 base from J, the junction kept 6 bases outside the gene matches. Per germline, CDR1 MDHEN and CDR2 SYDVKM. CDR3 length: 15 amino acids. CDR3 DNA: TGTGCCAGCAGCACTACAGGGGGCGGTAACTATGGCTACACCTTC. It translates to CASSTTGGGNYGYTF.

The rearrangement joins TRBV2 to TRBJ2-7; TRBD2 is a possible D gene (5 bases). The CDR3 sequence is 13 residues long. The germline V and J ends were trimmed by 5 bases and 1 base, with 9 bases remaining between them. CDR1 is SNHLY, CDR2 FYNNEI, per germline. The CDR3 nucleotides are TGTGCCAGCAGTCTGAGGGCATCCTACGAGCAGTACTTC. Translating it yields CASSLRASYEQYF.

V gene TRBV7-4 combines with J gene TRBJ1-5; 12 bases map to TRBD1. V lost 4 bases to trimming and J lost 1 base; unmatched junction nucleotides: 8. Germline loops: CDR1 SGHVT, CDR2 SQSDAQ. The CDR3 has 18 residues. CDR3 nucleotides: TGTGCCAGCAGCTCCCGGGACAGGGGGCTCGGCAGCAATCAGCCCCAGCATTTT. Translation: CASSSRDRGLGSNQPQHF.

The chain combines TRBV24-1 with TRBJ2-5; TRBD2 aligns across 12 bases. The CDR3 spans 16 residues. Trimming took 4 bases from V and 0 from J; bases not matched to a gene: 2. Looked up from germline, CDR1 is KGHDR and CDR2 is SFDVKD. Written as DNA, the CDR3 is TGTGCCACCAGTGACCCTAGCGGGGGGGACCAAGAGACCCAGTACTTC. Its translation is CATSDPSGGDQETQYF.

The chain combines TRBV20-1 with TRBJ1-2, with TRBD1 identical over 9 bases. Germline lookup yields CDR1 DFQATT and CDR2 SNEGSKA (reference sequence). CDR3 length equals 11 residues. The J segment lost 8 bases and the V segment lost 4 bases, leaving 2 bases of the junction unmatched. DNA of the CDR3: TGCAGTGCTAAGGGACAGGGAGGCTACACCTTC. This codes for CSAKGQGGYTF.

This clone was recorded once. The rearrangement links TRBV7-2 to TRBJ2-4, with 7 bases identical to TRBD1. The CDR3 is 14 amino acids. V shed 5 bases, J shed 9 bases, and the junction held 10 bases outside the gene matches. Germline-derived CDR1 and CDR2 are SGHTA and FQGNSA. The CDR3 DNA reads as TGTGCCAGCAGCCCCGGACAGGATCGCGGCATTCAGTACTTC. Protein: CASSPGQDRGIQYF.

The chain carries TRBV5-4 and TRBJ1-1; maybe TRBD1 (5 bases). V was shortened by 0 bases and J by 1 base, with 13 bases between the two germline ends. Germline V lookup: CDR1 SGHNT, CDR2 YYREEE (reference sequence). The CDR3 runs 16 residues. Here the CDR3 reads CASSLAPLGGNTEAFF. CDR3 nucleotide sequence: TGTGCCAGCAGCTTGGCCCCGCTGGGGGGGAACACTGAAGCTTTCTTT.